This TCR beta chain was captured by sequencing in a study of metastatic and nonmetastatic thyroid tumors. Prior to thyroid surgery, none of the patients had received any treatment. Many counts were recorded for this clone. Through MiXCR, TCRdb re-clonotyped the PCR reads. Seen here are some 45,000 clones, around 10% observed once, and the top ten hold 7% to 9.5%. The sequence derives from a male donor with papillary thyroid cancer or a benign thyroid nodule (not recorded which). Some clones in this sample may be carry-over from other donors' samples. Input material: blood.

The CDR3 DNA sequence: TGTGCCAGCAGTTACGACGGGGCTTTCCAAGAGACCCAGTACTTC. It is translated as CASSYDGAFQETQYF. The chain uses TRBV6-2 or TRBV6-3 and TRBJ2-5; D is tentatively TRBD1 or TRBD2 (5 bases each). Germline V gives CDR1 MNHEY, CDR2 SVGEGT. V lost 2 bases, J lost 1 base, and 11 bases lay in between. This CDR3 is 15 amino acids long.